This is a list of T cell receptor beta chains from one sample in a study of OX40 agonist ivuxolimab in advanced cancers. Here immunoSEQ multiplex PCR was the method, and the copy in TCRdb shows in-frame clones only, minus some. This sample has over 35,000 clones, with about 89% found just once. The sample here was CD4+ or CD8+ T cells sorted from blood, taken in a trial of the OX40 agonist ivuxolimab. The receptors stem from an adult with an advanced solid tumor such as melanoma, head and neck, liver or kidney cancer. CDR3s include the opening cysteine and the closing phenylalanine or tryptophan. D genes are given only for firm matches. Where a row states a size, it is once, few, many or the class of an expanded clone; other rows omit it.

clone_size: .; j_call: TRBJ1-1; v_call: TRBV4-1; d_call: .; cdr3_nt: TGCGCCAGCAGCCGGGGCACTGAAGCTTTCTTT; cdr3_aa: CASSRGTEAFF
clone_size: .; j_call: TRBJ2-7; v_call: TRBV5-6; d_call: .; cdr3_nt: TGTGCCAGCAGACCTCTAGAGCTGGATGACGAGCAGTACTTC; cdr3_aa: CASRPLELDDEQYF
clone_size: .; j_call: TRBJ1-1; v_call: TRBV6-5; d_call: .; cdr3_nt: TGTGCCAGCAGTTACTCGGACGGTGAAGCTTTCTTT; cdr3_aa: CASSYSDGEAFF
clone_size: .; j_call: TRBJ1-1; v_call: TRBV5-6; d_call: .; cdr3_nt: TGTGCCAGCAGCTTGGCAGGGGACACTGAAGCTTTCTTT; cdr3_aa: CASSLAGDTEAFF
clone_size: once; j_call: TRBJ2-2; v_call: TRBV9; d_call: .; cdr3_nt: TGTGCCAGCAGACGGGCAGGGGATGGGTCCACCGGGGAGCTGTTTTTT; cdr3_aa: CASRRAGDGSTGELFF
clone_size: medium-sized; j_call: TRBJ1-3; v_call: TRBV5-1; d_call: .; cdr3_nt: TGCGCCAGCAGCCAGGGCTTAGGAGGGGTCAAAGATGGAAACACCATATATTTT; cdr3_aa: CASSQGLGGVKDGNTIYF
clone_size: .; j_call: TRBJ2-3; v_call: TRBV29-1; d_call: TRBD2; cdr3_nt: TGCAGAAAGTTCCAGCGGGGGGTCTTAGATACGCAGTATTTT; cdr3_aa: CRKFQRGVLDTQYF
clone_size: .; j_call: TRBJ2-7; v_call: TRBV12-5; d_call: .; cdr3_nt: TGTGCTAGTGGTTGGAAAATAAGACAATTCGGGGTCTCCTACGAGCAGTACTTC; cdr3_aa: CASGWKIRQFGVSYEQYF
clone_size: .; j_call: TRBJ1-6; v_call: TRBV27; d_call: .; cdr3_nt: TGTGCCAGCAGGAGGACAGAGGCCTATTTATCCCTCCACTTT; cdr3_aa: CASRRTEAYLSLHF
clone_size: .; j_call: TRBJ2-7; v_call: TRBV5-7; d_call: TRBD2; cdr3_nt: TGTGCCAGCAGCTCCGAGATATCTAGCGGGGGATACCACTACGAGCAGTACTTC; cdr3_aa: CASSSEISSGGYHYEQYF
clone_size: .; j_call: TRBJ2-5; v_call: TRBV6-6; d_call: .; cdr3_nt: TGTGCCAGCACCACCGGACCGCAAGAGACCCAGTACTTC; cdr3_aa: CASTTGPQETQYF
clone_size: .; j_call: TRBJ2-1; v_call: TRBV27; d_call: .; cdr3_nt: TGTGCCAGCAGGACCGGGGCCTACAATGAGCAGTTCTTC; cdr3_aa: CASRTGAYNEQFF
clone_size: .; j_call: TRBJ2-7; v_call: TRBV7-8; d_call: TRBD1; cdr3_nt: TGTGCCAGCAGCTTATACGTTACGGGGACAGGAGCCTACGAGCAGTACTTC; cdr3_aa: CASSLYVTGTGAYEQYF
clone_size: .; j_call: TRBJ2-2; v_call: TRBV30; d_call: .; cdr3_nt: TGTGCCTGGAGACGTACCACCGGGGAGCTGTTTTTT; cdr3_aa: CAWRRTTGELFF
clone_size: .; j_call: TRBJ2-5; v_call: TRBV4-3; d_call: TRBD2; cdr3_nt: TGCGCCAGCAGCCAAAGGGTGGGTCCGGGGACTAGCGGGGCGGTGGAGACCCAGTACTTC; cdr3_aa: CASSQRVGPGTSGAVETQYF
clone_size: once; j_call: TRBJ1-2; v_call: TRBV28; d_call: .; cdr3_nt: TGTGCCAGCAGTTTAACTGGGCTTGGCGGCTACACCTTC; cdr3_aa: CASSLTGLGGYTF
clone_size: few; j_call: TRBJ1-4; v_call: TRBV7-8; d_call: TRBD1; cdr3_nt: TGTGCCAGCAGCTTAAACACAGGGGATAACGAAAAACTGTTTTTT; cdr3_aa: CASSLNTGDNEKLFF
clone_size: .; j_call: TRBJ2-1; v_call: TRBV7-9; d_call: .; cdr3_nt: TGTGCCAGCAGCTTAGGCAGGGAACCCTACAATGAGCAGTTCTTC; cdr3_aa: CASSLGREPYNEQFF
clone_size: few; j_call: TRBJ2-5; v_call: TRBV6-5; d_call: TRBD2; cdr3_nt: TGTGCCAGCTGGCCAGCGGGGGGGCATGAGACCCAGTACTTC; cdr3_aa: CASWPAGGHETQYF
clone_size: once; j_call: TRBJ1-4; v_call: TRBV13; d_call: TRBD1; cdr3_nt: TGTGCCAGCAGCACCGGACAGGGGGCACAAAAACTGTTTTTT; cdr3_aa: CASSTGQGAQKLFF
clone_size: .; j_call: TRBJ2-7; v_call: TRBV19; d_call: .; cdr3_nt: TGTGCCAGTAGTACCCCGGACCACTCCTACGAGCAGTACTTC; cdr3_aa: CASSTPDHSYEQYF
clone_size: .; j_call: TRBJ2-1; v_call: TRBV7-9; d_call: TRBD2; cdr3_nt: TGTGCCAGCAGCAGCTGGACTAGCGGGCCCTCCTACAATGAGCAGTTCTTC; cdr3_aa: CASSSWTSGPSYNEQFF
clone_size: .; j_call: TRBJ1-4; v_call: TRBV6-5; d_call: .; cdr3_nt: TGTGCCAGCAGTTACACCCAGAGAATAAATGAAAAACTGTTTTTT; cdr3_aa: CASSYTQRINEKLFF
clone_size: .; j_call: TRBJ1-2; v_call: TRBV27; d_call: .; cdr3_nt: TGTGCCAGCAGTTTCGCAGATAACTATGGCTACACCTTC; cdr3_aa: CASSFADNYGYTF
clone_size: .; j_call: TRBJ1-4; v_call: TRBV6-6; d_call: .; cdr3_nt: TGTGCCAGCAGTTACTCCTGGGGAATAGAGGAAAAACTGTTTTTT; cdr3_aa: CASSYSWGIEEKLFF
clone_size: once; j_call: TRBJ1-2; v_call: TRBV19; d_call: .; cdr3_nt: TGTGCCAGTACCAGGGATCGAGCTAACTATGGCTACACCTTC; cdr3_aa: CASTRDRANYGYTF
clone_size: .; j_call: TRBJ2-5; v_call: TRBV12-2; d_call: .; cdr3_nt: TGTGCAAGTCGCTTTATCTTGGGGCCAAGAGAGTCCCAGTACTTC; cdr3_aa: CASRFILGPRESQYF
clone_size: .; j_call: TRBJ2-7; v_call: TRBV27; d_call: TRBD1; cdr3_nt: TGTGCCAGCAGTTCAGGGACAGGGACATCCTACGAGCAGTACTTC; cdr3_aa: CASSSGTGTSYEQYF
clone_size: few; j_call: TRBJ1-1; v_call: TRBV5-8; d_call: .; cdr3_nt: TGTGCCAGCAGCGAGGTAGGGGTGGGAGATGAAGCTTTCTTT; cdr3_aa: CASSEVGVGDEAFF
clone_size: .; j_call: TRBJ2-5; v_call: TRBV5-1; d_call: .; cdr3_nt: TGCGCCAGCAGCCCCGGGACCTTCCAAGAGACCCAGTACTTC; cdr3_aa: CASSPGTFQETQYF
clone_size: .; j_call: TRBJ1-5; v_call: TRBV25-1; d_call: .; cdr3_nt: TGTGCCAGCAGTGAAGTCGGGAGTGGCCAGCCCCAGCATTTT; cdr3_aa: CASSEVGSGQPQHF
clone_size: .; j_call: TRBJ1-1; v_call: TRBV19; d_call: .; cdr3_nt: TGTGCCAGTAGGACGACAGTATCTATGAACACTGAAGCTTTCTTT; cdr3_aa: CASRTTVSMNTEAFF
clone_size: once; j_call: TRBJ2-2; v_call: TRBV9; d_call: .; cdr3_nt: TGTGCCAGCAGCGGAGTCACGAACACCGGGGAGCTGTTTTTT; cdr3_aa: CASSGVTNTGELFF
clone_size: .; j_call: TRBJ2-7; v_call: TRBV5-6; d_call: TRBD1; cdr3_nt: TGTGCCAGCAGCGGGGACAGTCACGGATCCTACGAGCAGTACTTC; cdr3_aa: CASSGDSHGSYEQYF
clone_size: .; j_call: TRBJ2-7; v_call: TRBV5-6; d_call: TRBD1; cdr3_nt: TGTGCCAGCAGCTTGGGGTTGGACAGGACCTACGAGCAGTACTTC; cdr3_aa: CASSLGLDRTYEQYF
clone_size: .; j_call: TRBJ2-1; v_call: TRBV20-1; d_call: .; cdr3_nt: TGCAGTGCGCAACTAGTCAATGAGCAGTTCTTC; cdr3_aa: CSAQLVNEQFF
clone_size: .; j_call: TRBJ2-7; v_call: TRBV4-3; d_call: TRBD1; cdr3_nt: TGCGCCAGCAGCCAATGGACAGGGTACGAGCAGTACTTC; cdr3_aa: CASSQWTGYEQYF
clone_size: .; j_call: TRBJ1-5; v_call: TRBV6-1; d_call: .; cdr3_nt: TGTGCCAGCAGCAAAGGGGCCGGGCAGCCCCAGCATTTT; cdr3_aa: CASSKGAGQPQHF
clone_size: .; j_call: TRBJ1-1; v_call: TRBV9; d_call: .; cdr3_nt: TGTGCCAGCAGCGTTCAGGGAGGGCGAATGAACACTGAAGCTTTCTTT; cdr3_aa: CASSVQGGRMNTEAFF
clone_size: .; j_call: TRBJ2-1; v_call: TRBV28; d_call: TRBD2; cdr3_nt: TGTGCCAGCAGTTCACTAGCGAACTCCTACAATGAGCAGTTCTTC; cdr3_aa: CASSSLANSYNEQFF
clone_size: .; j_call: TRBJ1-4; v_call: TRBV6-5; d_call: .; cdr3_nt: TGTGCCAGCAGCGACAGTTCTGAGGGGGAAAAACTGTTTTTT; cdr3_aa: CASSDSSEGEKLFF
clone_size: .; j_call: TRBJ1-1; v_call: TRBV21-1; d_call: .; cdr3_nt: TGTGCGCGGGGGCAGGACAGGGAGGCTGAAGCTTTCTTT; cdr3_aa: CARGQDREAEAFF
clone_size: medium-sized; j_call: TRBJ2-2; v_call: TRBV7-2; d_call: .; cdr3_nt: TGTGCCAGCAGCCCCTTAGGAAACACCGGGGAGCTGTTTTTT; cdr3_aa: CASSPLGNTGELFF
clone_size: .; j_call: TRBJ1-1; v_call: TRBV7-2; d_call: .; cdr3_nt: TGTGCCAGCAGCTTAACCTCCCCGGACACTGAAGCTTTCTTT; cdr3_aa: CASSLTSPDTEAFF
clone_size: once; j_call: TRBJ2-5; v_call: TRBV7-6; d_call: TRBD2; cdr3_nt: TGTGCCAGCAGCCCACCGGGAAGTAGCGGGACCCAAGAGACCCAGTACTTC; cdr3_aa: CASSPPGSSGTQETQYF
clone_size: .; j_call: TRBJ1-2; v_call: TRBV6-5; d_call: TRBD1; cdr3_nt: TGTGCCAGCGGGTTAAACAGGGGTTTTGCCGATGGCTACACCTTC; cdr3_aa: CASGLNRGFADGYTF
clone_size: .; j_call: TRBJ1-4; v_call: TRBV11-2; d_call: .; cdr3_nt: TGTGCCAGCAGCTTAGATAGTTGGGCAGGCAATGAAAAACTGTTTTTT; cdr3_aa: CASSLDSWAGNEKLFF
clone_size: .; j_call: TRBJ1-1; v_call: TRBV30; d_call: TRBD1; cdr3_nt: TGTGCCTGGAGTATCGGGGGACAGAATGAAGCTTTCTTT; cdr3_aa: CAWSIGGQNEAFF
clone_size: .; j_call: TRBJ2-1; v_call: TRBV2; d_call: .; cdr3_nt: TGTGCCAGCAGCGGGGGGCCCTACAATGAGCAGTTCTTC; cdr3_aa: CASSGGPYNEQFF
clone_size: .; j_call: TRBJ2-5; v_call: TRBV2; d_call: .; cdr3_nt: TGTGCCAGCAGGCCAACCCCGGGGGACATTAGAGAGACCCAGTACTTC; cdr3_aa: CASRPTPGDIRETQYF
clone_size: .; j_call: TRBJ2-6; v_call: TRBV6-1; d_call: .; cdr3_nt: TGTGCCAGCAGTGAAGGAAAGGGGGATTTAGGGGCCAACGTCCTGACTTTC; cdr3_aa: CASSEGKGDLGANVLTF
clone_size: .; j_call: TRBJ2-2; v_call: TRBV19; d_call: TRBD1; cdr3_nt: TGTGCCACTCGGGACAGGGATAACGCCGGGGAGCTGTTTTTT; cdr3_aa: CATRDRDNAGELFF
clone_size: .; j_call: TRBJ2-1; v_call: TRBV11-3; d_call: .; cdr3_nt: TGTGCCAGCAGCTCGGGGACCAATGAGCAGTTCTTC; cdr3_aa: CASSSGTNEQFF
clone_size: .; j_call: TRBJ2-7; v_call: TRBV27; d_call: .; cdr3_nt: TGTGCCAGCAGTATCCTATTCGGAGGCGAGCAGTACTTC; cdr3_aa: CASSILFGGEQYF
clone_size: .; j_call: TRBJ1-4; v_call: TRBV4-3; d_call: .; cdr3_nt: TGCGCCAGCAGCCAAGATGGGCTCTTAGGGGAAAAACTGTTTTTT; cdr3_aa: CASSQDGLLGEKLFF